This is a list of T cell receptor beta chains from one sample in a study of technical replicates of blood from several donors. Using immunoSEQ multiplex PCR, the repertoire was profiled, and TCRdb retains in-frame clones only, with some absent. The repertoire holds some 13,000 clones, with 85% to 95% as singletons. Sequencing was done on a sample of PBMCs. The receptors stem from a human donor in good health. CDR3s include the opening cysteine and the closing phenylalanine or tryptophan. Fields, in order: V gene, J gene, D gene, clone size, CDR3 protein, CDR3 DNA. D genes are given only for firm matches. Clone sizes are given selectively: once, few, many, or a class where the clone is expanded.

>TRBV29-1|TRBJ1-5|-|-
CSASTGPNQPQHF
TGCAGCGCTTCGACAGGACCTAATCAGCCCCAGCATTTT
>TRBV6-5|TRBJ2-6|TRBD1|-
CASRWDRGPVYVLTF
TGTGCCAGCAGGTGGGACAGGGGGCCCGTGTACGTCCTGACTTTC
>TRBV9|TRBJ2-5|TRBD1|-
CASSPGQGTGQETQYF
TGTGCCAGCAGCCCGGGACAGGGGACGGGCCAAGAGACCCAGTACTTC
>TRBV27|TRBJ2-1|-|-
CASSLLATMSYNEQFF
TGTGCCAGCAGTTTACTAGCGACAATGTCCTACAATGAGCAGTTCTTC
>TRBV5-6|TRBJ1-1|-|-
CASRLPGGTNTEAFF
TGTGCCAGCAGGCTTCCGGGAGGAACCAACACTGAAGCTTTCTTT
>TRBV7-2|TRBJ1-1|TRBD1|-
CASSRDSTNTEAFF
TGTGCCAGCAGCCGGGACAGCACTAACACTGAAGCTTTCTTT
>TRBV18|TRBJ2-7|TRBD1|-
CASSPPGTVSYEQYF
TGTGCCAGCTCACCCCCCGGGACAGTCTCCTACGAGCAGTACTTC
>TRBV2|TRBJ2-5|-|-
CASRAQTIQETQYF
TGTGCCAGCAGGGCCCAGACTATCCAAGAGACCCAGTACTTC
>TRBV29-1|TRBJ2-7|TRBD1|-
CSVISRDRGYEQYF
TGCAGCGTGATCTCCCGGGACAGGGGCTACGAGCAGTACTTC
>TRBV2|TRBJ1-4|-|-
CASSGQGSNEKLFF
TGTGCCAGCAGTGGTCAGGGGTCTAATGAAAAACTGTTTTTT
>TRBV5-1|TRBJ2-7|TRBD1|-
CASSPGQGYPYEQYF
TGCGCCAGCAGTCCCGGACAGGGTTATCCCTACGAGCAGTACTTC
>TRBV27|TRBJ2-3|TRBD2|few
CASSSNLGLADNTDTQYF
TGTGCCAGCAGCTCCAACCTAGGACTAGCGGACAACACAGATACGCAGTATTTT
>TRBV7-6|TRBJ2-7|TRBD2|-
CASSLEIAGGPEQYF
TGTGCCAGCAGCTTAGAGATAGCGGGAGGGCCCGAGCAGTACTTC
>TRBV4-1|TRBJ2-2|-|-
CASSQDNTSGELFF
TGCGCCAGCAGCCAAGATAACACTAGCGGGGAGCTGTTTTTT
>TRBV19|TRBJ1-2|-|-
CASSKTNYGYTF
TGTGCCAGTAGTAAGACAAACTATGGCTACACCTTC
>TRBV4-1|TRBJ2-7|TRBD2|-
CASSQLDLGLAAPEQYF
TGCGCCAGCAGCCAACTAGATTTAGGACTAGCGGCCCCCGAGCAGTACTTC
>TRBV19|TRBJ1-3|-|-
CASTPMSSGNTIYF
TGTGCCAGTACCCCAATGAGCTCTGGAAACACCATATATTTT
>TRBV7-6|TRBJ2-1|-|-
CASSYIGDEQFF
TGTGCCAGCAGCTATATAGGGGATGAGCAGTTCTTC
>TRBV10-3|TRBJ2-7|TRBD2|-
CAIAGREGDEQYF
TGTGCCATCGCGGGGCGGGAGGGGGACGAGCAGTACTTC
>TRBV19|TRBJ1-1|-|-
CASSLVQGNTEAFF
TGTGCCAGTAGTCTCGTACAGGGGAACACTGAAGCTTTCTTT
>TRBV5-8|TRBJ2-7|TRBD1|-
CASSGRTGRYEQYF
TGTGCCAGCAGCGGGCGGACAGGGAGGTACGAGCAGTACTTC
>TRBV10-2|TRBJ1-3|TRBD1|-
CASSTLQGGGNTIYF
TGCGCCAGCTCCACCCTCCAGGGGGGTGGAAACACCATATATTTT
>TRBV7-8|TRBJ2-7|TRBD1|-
CASSLGGTAQYYEQYF
TGTGCCAGCAGCTTAGGGGGGACAGCCCAATATTACGAGCAGTACTTC
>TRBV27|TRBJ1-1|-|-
CASSPREGRANTEAFF
TGTGCCAGCAGTCCGAGGGAGGGGAGAGCGAACACTGAAGCTTTCTTT
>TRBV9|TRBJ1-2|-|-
CASSVASAGSGGGNYGYTF
TGTGCCAGCAGCGTAGCTTCTGCGGGCAGTGGAGGAGGAAACTATGGCTACACCTTC
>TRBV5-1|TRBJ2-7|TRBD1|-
CASSLALTGGKAYEQYF
TGCGCCAGCAGCTTGGCCCTCACAGGGGGCAAGGCCTACGAGCAGTACTTC
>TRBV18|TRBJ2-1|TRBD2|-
CASSPWVSGPSSYNEQFF
TGTGCCAGCTCACCCTGGGTTAGCGGGCCGAGCTCCTACAATGAGCAGTTCTTC
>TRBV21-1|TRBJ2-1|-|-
CASSKASEQFF
TGTGCCAGCAGCAAGGCCAGTGAGCAGTTCTTC
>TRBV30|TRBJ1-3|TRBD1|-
CAWRGGQGGNTIYF
TGTGCCTGGAGGGGAGGACAGGGAGGAAACACCATATATTTT
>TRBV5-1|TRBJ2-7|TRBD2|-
CASSLFPSGRPYEQYF
TGCGCCAGCAGCTTATTCCCTAGCGGGAGGCCCTACGAGCAGTACTTC
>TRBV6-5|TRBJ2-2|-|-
CASSYQGQGAGELFF
TGTGCCAGCAGTTATCAGGGGCAGGGTGCCGGGGAGCTGTTTTTT
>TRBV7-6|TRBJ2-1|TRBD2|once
CASSLVLLSGGYNEQFF
TGTGCCAGCAGCTTAGTTCTCCTTAGCGGGGGTTACAATGAGCAGTTCTTC
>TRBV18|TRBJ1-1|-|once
CASSPLEGRLNTEAFF
TGTGCCAGCTCACCACTCGAGGGCAGACTGAACACTGAAGCTTTCTTT
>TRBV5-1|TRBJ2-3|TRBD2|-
CASSSGLAESTDTQYF
TGCGCCAGCAGCTCCGGACTAGCGGAGAGCACAGATACGCAGTATTTT
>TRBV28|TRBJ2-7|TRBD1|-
CASRGQVRTYEQYF
TGTGCCAGCAGGGGACAGGTTAGAACCTACGAGCAGTACTTC
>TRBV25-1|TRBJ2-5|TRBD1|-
CATRQGGETQYF
TGTGCCACTCGACAGGGCGGAGAGACCCAGTACTTC
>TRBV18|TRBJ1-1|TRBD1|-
CASRGTVNTEAFF
TGTGCCAGCAGGGGGACAGTGAACACTGAAGCTTTCTTT
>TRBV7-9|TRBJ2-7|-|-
CASSLDTSFYEQYF
TGTGCCAGCAGCTTAGACACTAGTTTCTACGAGCAGTACTTC
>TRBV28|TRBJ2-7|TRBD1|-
CASRPRTGLYEQYF
TGTGCCAGCAGACCCAGGACAGGCCTCTACGAGCAGTACTTC
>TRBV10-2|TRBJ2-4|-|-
CATLNRVVVGQYF
TGCGCCACATTAAACAGGGTAGTGGTCGGTCAGTACTTC
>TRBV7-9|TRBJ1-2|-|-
CASSPWGGEAYGYTF
TGTGCCAGCAGCCCCTGGGGGGGGGAGGCCTATGGCTACACCTTC
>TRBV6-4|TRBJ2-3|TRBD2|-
CASSAGTSGTDTQYF
TGTGCCAGCAGTGCGGGGACTAGCGGAACAGATACGCAGTATTTT
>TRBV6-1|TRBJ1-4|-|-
CASTRNGVDGEKLFF
TGTGCCAGCACCCGAAACGGGGTAGACGGTGAAAAACTGTTTTTT